In this sample, the clone carrying this T cell receptor beta chain turned up once. No antigen is known for it. The data are from a study of OX40 agonist ivuxolimab in advanced cancers. Whole-study context: Cohort: approximately 83% men, mean age about 62, aged about 20 to 85. Anti-PD-1, anti-PD-L1 or anti-CTLA-4 therapy given earlier was allowed, and roughly 40% had some. Overall study results and limits: CD8+ T cells (on average) carried more expanded clones than CD4+ T cells.

Produced via immunoSEQ multiplex PCR; TCRdb's table is partial and in-frame only. The top ten hold about 2% of the sample, which has fewer than 45,000 clones, about four fifths seen once. This CDR3 is built from 14 residues. V was cut by 6 bases and J by 0 bases, with 11 bases left in between. The V gene's germline CDR1 is SGHAT and CDR2 FQNNGV. The rearrangement links TRBV11-2 to TRBJ1-2; D may be TRBD1 (6 bases). This material consisted of CD4+ or CD8+ T cells sorted from blood, taken in a trial of the OX40 agonist ivuxolimab. The sequence was collected from an adult with an advanced solid tumor such as melanoma, head and neck, liver or kidney cancer. In DNA, the CDR3 is TGTGCCAGCAGTCCGGACAGAGCTAACTATGGCTACACCTTC. Translating gives CASSPDRANYGYTF.